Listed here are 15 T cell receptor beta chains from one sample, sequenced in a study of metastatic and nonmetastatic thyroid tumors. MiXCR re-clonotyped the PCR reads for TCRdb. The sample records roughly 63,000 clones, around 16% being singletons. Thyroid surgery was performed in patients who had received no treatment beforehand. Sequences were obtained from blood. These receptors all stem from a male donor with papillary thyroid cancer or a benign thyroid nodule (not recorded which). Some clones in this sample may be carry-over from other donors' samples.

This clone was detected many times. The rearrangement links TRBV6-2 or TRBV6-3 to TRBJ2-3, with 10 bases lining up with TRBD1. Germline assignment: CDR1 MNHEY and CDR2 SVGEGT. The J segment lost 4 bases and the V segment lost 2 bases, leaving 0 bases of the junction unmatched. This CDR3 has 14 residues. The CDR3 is CASSYGTGADTQYF. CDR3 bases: TGTGCCAGCAGTTACGGGACAGGGGCAGATACGCAGTATTTT.

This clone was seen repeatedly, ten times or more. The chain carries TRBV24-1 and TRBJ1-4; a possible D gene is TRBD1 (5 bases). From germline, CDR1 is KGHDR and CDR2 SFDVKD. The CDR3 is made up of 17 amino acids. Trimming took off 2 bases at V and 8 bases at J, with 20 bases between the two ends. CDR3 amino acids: CATSDSNLQGGEEKLFF. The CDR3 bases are TGTGCCACCAGTGATTCCAATCTCCAGGGCGGGGAGGAAAAACTGTTTTTT.

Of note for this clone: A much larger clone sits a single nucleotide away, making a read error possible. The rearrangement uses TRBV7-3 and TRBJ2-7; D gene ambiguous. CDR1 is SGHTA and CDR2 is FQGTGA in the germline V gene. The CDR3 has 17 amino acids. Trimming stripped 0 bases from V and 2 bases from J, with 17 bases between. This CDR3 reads CASSLTCLSGSPYEQYF. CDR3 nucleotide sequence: TGTGCCAGCAGCTTAACGTGCCTATCAGGCAGTCCCTACGAGCAGTACTTC. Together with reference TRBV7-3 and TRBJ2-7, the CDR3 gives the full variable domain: GAGVSQTPSNKVTEKGKYVELRCDPISGHTALYWYRQSLGQGPEFLIYFQGTGAADDSGLPNDRFFAVRPEGSVSTLKIQRTERGDSAVYLCASSLTCLSGSPYEQYFGPGTRLTVT.

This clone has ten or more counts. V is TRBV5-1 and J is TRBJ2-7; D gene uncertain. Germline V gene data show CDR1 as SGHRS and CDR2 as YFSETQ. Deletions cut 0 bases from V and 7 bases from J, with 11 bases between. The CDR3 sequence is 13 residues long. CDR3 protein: CASSLVGSREQYF. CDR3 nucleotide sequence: TGCGCCAGCAGCTTGGTAGGGTCAAGGGAGCAGTACTTC. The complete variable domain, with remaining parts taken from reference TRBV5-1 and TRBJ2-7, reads KAGVTQTPRYLIKTRGQQVTLSCSPISGHRSVSWYQQTPGQGLQFLFEYFSETQRNKGNFPGRFSGRQFSNSRSEMNVSTLELGDSALYLCASSLVGSREQYFGPGTRLTVT.

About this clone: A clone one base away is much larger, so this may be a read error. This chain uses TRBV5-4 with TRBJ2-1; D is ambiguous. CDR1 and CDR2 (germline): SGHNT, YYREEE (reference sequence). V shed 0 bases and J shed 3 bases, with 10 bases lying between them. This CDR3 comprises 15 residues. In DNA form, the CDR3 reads TGTGCCAGCAGCTTGGGAAACTCGGTCTACAATGAGCAGTTCTTC. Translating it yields CASSLGNSVYNEQFF.

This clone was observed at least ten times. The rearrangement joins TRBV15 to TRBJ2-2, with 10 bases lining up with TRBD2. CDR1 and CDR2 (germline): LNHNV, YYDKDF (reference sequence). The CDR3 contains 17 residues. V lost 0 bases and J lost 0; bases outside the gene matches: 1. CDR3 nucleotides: TGTGCCACCAGCAGAGAGGGACTAGCGACGAACACCGGGGAGCTGTTTTTT. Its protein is CATSREGLATNTGELFF.

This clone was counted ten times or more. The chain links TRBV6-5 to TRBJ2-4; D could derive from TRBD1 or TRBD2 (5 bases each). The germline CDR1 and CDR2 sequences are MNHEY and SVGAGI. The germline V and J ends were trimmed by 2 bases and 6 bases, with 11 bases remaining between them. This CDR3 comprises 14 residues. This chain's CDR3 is CASSYPEGTNIQYF. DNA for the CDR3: TGTGCCAGCAGTTACCCTGAGGGGACAAACATTCAGTACTTC.

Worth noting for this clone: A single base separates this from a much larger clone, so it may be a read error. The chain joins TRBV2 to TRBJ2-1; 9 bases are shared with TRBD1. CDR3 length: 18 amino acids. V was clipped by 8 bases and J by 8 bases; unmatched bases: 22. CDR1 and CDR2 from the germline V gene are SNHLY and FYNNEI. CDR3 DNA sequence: TGTGCCAGCTCGTCCGGGACAGGGAGCGATCTTTTCCCAGATGAGCAGTTCTTC. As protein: CASSSGTGSDLFPDEQFF.

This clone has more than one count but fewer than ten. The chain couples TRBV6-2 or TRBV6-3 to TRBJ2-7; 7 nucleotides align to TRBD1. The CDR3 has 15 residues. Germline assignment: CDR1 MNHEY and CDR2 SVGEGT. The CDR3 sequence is CASSPTITGVYEHYV. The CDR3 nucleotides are TGTGCCAGCAGTCCAACGATTACAGGGGTATACGAGCATTACGTC.

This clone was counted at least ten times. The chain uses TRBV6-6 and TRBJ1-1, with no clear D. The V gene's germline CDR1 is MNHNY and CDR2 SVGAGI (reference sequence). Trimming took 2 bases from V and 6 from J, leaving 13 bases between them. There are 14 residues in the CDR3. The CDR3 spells CASSYEGKRAEAFF. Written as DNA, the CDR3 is TGTGCCAGCAGTTACGAAGGGAAAAGGGCTGAAGCTTTCTTT.

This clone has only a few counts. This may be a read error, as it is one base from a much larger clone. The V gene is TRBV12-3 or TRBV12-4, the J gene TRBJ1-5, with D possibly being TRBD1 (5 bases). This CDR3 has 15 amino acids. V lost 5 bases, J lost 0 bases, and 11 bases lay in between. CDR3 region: CASSPGRVSNQPQHF. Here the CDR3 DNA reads TGTGCCAGCAGTCCAGGGAGGGTTAGCAATCAGCCCCAGCATTTT.

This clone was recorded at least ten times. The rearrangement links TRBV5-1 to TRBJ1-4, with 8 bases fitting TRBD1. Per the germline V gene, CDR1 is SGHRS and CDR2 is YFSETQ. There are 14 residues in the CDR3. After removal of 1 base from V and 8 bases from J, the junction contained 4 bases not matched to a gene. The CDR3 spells CASSLSGGREKLFF. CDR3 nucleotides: TGCGCCAGCAGCTTGTCAGGGGGCCGAGAAAAACTGTTTTTT.

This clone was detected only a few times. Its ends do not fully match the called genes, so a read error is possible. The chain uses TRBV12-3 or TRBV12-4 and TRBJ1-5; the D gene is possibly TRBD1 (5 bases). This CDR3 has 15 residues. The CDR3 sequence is CASSPAGYINLPQHF. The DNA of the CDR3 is TGTGCCAGCAGTCCCGCAGGGTATATCAATCTGCCCCAGCATTTT.

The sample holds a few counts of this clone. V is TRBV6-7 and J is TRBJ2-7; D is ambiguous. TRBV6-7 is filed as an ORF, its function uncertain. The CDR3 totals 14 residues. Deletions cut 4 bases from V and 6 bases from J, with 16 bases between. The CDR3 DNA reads TGTGCCAGCAGTTTCCAGGTTGTCCATGGCGAGCAGTACGTC. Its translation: CASSFQVVHGEQYV.

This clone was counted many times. Written as DNA, the CDR3 is TGTGCCAGCAACCCGGGAGCGGGAGCTTTTAATGAGCAGTTCTTC. The encoded protein is CASNPGAGAFNEQFF. The V call is TRBV28, the J call TRBJ2-1; TRBD2 aligns across 8 bases. V was pared by 7 bases and J by 7 bases, with 12 bases of the junction left unmatched. The CDR3 is 15 residues long. From germline, CDR1 is MDHEN and CDR2 SYDVKM.